A selection of T cell receptor beta chains follows, all from one sample in a study of T cells in tuberculosis. Sequencing was performed with immunoSEQ multiplex PCR; in TCRdb, only in-frame clones are kept and a portion is missing. The sample carries about 30,000 clones, just over 90% recorded once. The specimen comprised PBMCs, sampled at tuberculosis diagnosis. The receptors derive from an adult with tuberculosis. Both conserved end residues are part of each CDR3. A D gene is named only where the DNA matches it firmly. A clone size is listed for some rows: how often the clone was seen (once, few, many), or a class if it is expanded.

TGTGCCAGCAGTTTAGGAGGGTACACCGGGGAGCTGTTTTTT	CASSLGGYTGELFF	TRBV28	NA	NA	TRBJ2-2
TGTGCCATCAGTGAGTTCCCCCTTCGGGAGGGAAAGGACAATGAGCAGTTCTTC	CAISEFPLREGKDNEQFF	TRBV10-3	TRBD2	NA	TRBJ2-1
TGCGCCAGCAGCTTGTCCGAGGGGAGGGATACGCAGTATTTT	CASSLSEGRDTQYF	TRBV5-1	NA	NA	TRBJ2-3
TGTGCCAGCAGTGACGATTGGACAGCCTACGAGCAGTACTTC	CASSDDWTAYEQYF	TRBV2	NA	NA	TRBJ2-7
TGTGCCAGCAGCTTGCAAACGGGACTACCCCATGAGCAGTTCTTC	CASSLQTGLPHEQFF	TRBV5-5	TRBD2	NA	TRBJ2-1
TGCGCCAGCAGCTTTAACCGGGACAGGGGATACAGCACGTCCTACAATGAGCAGTTCTTC	CASSFNRDRGYSTSYNEQFF	TRBV5-1	TRBD1	NA	TRBJ2-1
TGTGCCAGCAGCTCCGCGGGACAGCCTGGAAACACCATATATTTT	CASSSAGQPGNTIYF	TRBV9	TRBD1	NA	TRBJ1-3
TGTGCCAGCAGCCCGACAGGGGACAGTCTCTATGGCTACACCTTC	CASSPTGDSLYGYTF	TRBV5-4	TRBD1	NA	TRBJ1-2
TGTGCCAGCAGTTTTCCCCCGCAGGGGGGTTCACCCCTCCACTTT	CASSFPPQGGSPLHF	TRBV7-2	TRBD1	once	TRBJ1-6
TGTGCCAGCAGCCCCGGGTCGGGAGATACGCAGTATTTT	CASSPGSGDTQYF	TRBV4-2	NA	NA	TRBJ2-3
TGCGCCAGCAGCATAGGACTAGCGGGGGGGAATGAGCAGTTCTTC	CASSIGLAGGNEQFF	TRBV5-1	TRBD2	NA	TRBJ2-1
TGTGCCAGCAGCTTAGGAGCAGGATTAAATCAGCCCCAGCATTTT	CASSLGAGLNQPQHF	TRBV11-2	NA	NA	TRBJ1-5
TGTGCCAGCAGTTCACCGGGACAGGGGGCGGTTGGCTACACCTTC	CASSSPGQGAVGYTF	TRBV28	TRBD1	NA	TRBJ1-2
TGTGCCAGCAGCTTGGTTACCTACAATGAGCAGTTCTTC	CASSLVTYNEQFF	TRBV5-8	NA	NA	TRBJ2-1
TGTGCCAGTAGTCCAGAGACAGCGATTGTCTACGAGCAGTACTTC	CASSPETAIVYEQYF	TRBV19	NA	NA	TRBJ2-7
TGTGCCAGCAGACAAGCACCGGGACAGTTATTGGATGGCTACACCTTC	CASRQAPGQLLDGYTF	TRBV27	TRBD1	NA	TRBJ1-2
TGCGCCAGCAGCTTGGCCCCTAGCGGGAGTAGCACAGATACGCAGTATTTT	CASSLAPSGSSTDTQYF	TRBV5-1	TRBD2	NA	TRBJ2-3
TGTGCCAGTAGTCCCAGTAGCACAGATACGCAGTATTTT	CASSPSSTDTQYF	TRBV19	NA	NA	TRBJ2-3
TGTGCCAGCAGGAGAAACAGGGGACTCTCTGGAAACACCATATATTTT	CASRRNRGLSGNTIYF	TRBV28	TRBD1	NA	TRBJ1-3
TGTGCCAGCAGCTTAGTGAGGGCGGGAGGGCCAGATACGCAGTATTTT	CASSLVRAGGPDTQYF	TRBV7-8	TRBD2	NA	TRBJ2-3
TGTGCCAGCAGTTTGAGGGGACTAGGTTACGAGCAGTTCTTC	CASSLRGLGYEQFF	TRBV27	TRBD2	NA	TRBJ2-1
TGCGCCAGCAGCCCCCCGGGGGGGGAGCTGTTTTTT	CASSPPGGELFF	TRBV5-1	NA	NA	TRBJ2-2
TGTGCCAGCGGCGTAGGTCGTAGCGGGAGCTCCTACGAGCAGTACTTC	CASGVGRSGSSYEQYF	TRBV9	TRBD2	NA	TRBJ2-7
TGTGCCAGCAGCCAAGGGACTAGCAGCTACGAGCAGTACTTC	CASSQGTSSYEQYF	TRBV14	TRBD2	NA	TRBJ2-7
TGTGCCAGCAGCCCCGGGGGGGCCGGGACCAAAAACATTCAGTACTTC	CASSPGGAGTKNIQYF	TRBV2	TRBD2	NA	TRBJ2-4
TGCGCCAGCAGATTGATGGAGGGGATAACGCAGTATTTT	CASRLMEGITQYF	TRBV5-1	NA	NA	TRBJ2-3
TGTGCCAGCAGGGTCGGCAGAGGCTACGAGCAGTACTTC	CASRVGRGYEQYF	TRBV28	NA	NA	TRBJ2-7
TGTGCCAGCAGGCTATTATGGGGGCGCCGGTACGAGCAGTACTTC	CASRLLWGRRYEQYF	TRBV28	NA	NA	TRBJ2-7
TGTGCCTGGAGTGTACTGTCGGGACAGTTTAATGAAAAACTGTTTTTT	CAWSVLSGQFNEKLFF	TRBV30	TRBD1	NA	TRBJ1-4
TGTGCCAGCAGCTTTGGACTAGCGGGGGGCCGCCTGTACCTCAATGAGCAGTTCTTC	CASSFGLAGGRLYLNEQFF	TRBV7-2	TRBD2	NA	TRBJ2-1
TGTGCCAGCAGTTCAATTTTAGATACGCAGTATTTT	CASSSILDTQYF	TRBV27	NA	NA	TRBJ2-3
TGTGCCAGCACGACAGGGGGTTGGGGGATAACAACTAATGAAAAACTGTTTTTT	CASTTGGWGITTNEKLFF	TRBV25-1	TRBD1	once	TRBJ1-4
TGTGCCAGCAGCTTAGGTAGCCACGAGACCCAGTACTTC	CASSLGSHETQYF	TRBV7-2	NA	NA	TRBJ2-5
TGCGCCAGCAGCTTGGTCAGCGGGAGGACAGATACGCAGTATTTT	CASSLVSGRTDTQYF	TRBV5-1	TRBD2	NA	TRBJ2-3
TGCGCCAGCAGCTCATGGGACAGGGAAGGCAGCAATGAGCAGTTCTTC	CASSSWDREGSNEQFF	TRBV5-1	TRBD1	NA	TRBJ2-1
TGTGCCAGTAGTACCCTGACTAGCGGGAGGAGGAATGAGCAGTTCTTC	CASSTLTSGRRNEQFF	TRBV19	TRBD2	NA	TRBJ2-1
TGTGCCAGTTCTCCGGGACAGGGAGTGGCTGGGGCCAACGTCCTGACTTTC	CASSPGQGVAGANVLTF	TRBV25-1	TRBD1	NA	TRBJ2-6
TGTGCCTGGAGTGGTAGGGAGGCTAATGAAAAACTGTTTTTT	CAWSGREANEKLFF	TRBV30	NA	NA	TRBJ1-4
TGTGCCAGCAGCTTCCGGGAGGGCTCCTACAATGAGCAGTTCTTC	CASSFREGSYNEQFF	TRBV7-9	TRBD2	NA	TRBJ2-1
TGTGCCAGCAGCTTAGGACTAGCGGGAGTTGAGCAGTTCTTC	CASSLGLAGVEQFF	TRBV13	TRBD2	NA	TRBJ2-1
TGTGCCAGCAGTGAATTGTACGGGGGGGGCCAGCCCCAGCATTTT	CASSELYGGGQPQHF	TRBV2	NA	NA	TRBJ1-5